The 19 T cell receptor beta chains in this list originate from one sample, sequenced in a study of T cell changes during pregnancy in multiple sclerosis. The table came from immunoSEQ multiplex PCR; TCRdb's copy has only in-frame clones and leaves some out. The table has tens of thousands of clones, approximately 95% seen once. The sample was peripheral blood, taken in the first trimester of pregnancy. Receptors originate from a female donor with multiple sclerosis, enrolled in a pregnancy study.

This chain uses TRBV15 with TRBJ2-1; 9 bases line up with TRBD2. Germline CDR1 and CDR2: LNHNV and YYDKDF (reference sequence). The V segment lost 3 bases and the J segment 4 bases; nucleotides outside the gene matches: 4. The CDR3 runs to 15 residues. Here the CDR3 DNA reads TGTGCCACCAGCAGTGGGACTAGCTTATACAATGAGCAGTTCTTC. Amino acids: CATSSGTSLYNEQFF.

This rearrangement joins TRBV2 to TRBJ2-1; 8 bases map to TRBD2. Trimming at V came to 6 bases and at J to 5 bases, leaving 3 bases not matched to a gene. The CDR3 covers 13 residues. In germline, CDR1 is SNHLY, CDR2 FYNNEI. The CDR3 DNA is TGTGCCAGCAGCGGGGGGGCTAACAATGAGCAGTTCTTC. As protein: CASSGGANNEQFF.

V is TRBV6-5 and J is TRBJ1-4; TRBD1 agrees at 10 bases. CDR3 length: 14 residues. V dropped 6 bases and J dropped 9; count of bases not matched to a gene: 7. Germline V gives CDR1 MNHEY, CDR2 SVGAGI. CDR3 in DNA: TGTGCCAGCAGGGACGGGACAGGGGAGAAAAAACTGTTTTTT. The encoded protein is CASRDGTGEKKLFF.

V is TRBV5-1 and J is TRBJ2-1; no definite D call. CDR3 length: 13 amino acids. The V and J ends lost 0 bases and 2 bases respectively, with 3 bases between them. The germline V gene encodes CDR1 SGHRS and CDR2 YFSETQ. CDR3 nucleotide sequence: TGCGCCAGCAGCTTGGTAGCCTACAATGAGCAGTTCTTC. It is translated as CASSLVAYNEQFF. The variable domain in full, completed from reference TRBV5-1 and TRBJ2-1, reads KAGVTQTPRYLIKTRGQQVTLSCSPISGHRSVSWYQQTPGQGLQFLFEYFSETQRNKGNFPGRFSGRQFSNSRSEMNVSTLELGDSALYLCASSLVAYNEQFFGPGTRLTVL.

V and J are TRBV28 and TRBJ2-3; 11 bases map to TRBD2. CDR1 is MDHEN, CDR2 SYDVKM, per germline. Trimming took 4 bases from V and 2 from J; bases not matched to a gene: 5. The CDR3 sequence is 16 residues long. The CDR3 DNA reads TGTGCCAGCAGTTCAGCGGGACTAGCGGACACAGATACGCAGTATTTT. As protein: CASSSAGLADTDTQYF.

The CDR3 region has the DNA TGTGCCAGTAGTCCTCGGACAGGGTTCGGGGCTTACGAGCAGTACTTC. Translated: CASSPRTGFGAYEQYF. The genes are TRBV19 and TRBJ2-7; 8 nucleotides agree with TRBD1. V lost 5 bases, J lost 4 bases, and 13 bases stayed unmatched. The CDR3 totals 16 residues. Germline V gene sequence: CDR1 LNHDA, CDR2 SQIVND (reference sequence).

This chain connects TRBV6-5 to TRBJ2-5; D not certain. The J call is in doubt because the DNA end fits TRBJ2-7 better. This CDR3 is 12 amino acids long. Germline V lookup: CDR1 MNHEY, CDR2 SVGAGI. The CDR3, as DNA: TGTGCCAGCAGGAGAGAGTCCTACGAGCAGTACTTC. This encodes CASRRESYEQYF.

The chain employs TRBV7-6 and TRBJ1-1; D gene ambiguous. V lost 5 bases to trimming and J lost 1 base, with 14 bases between them. This CDR3 is 15 amino acids long. CDR1 SGHVS and CDR2 FNYEAQ come from the germline V gene. The CDR3 region has the DNA TGTGCCAGCAGCCTCGATCCGGGATCGAACACTGAAGCTTTCTTT. Residues: CASSLDPGSNTEAFF.

V gene TRBV7-8 combines with J gene TRBJ1-1; D ambiguous. The CDR3 has 16 residues. V was shortened by 5 bases and J by 0 bases, with 16 bases between the two germline ends. Germline values: CDR1 SGHVS, CDR2 FQNEAQ. The CDR3 sequence: CASSPSSRVLNTEAFF. The CDR3 nucleotides are TGTGCCAGCAGCCCGTCCAGCCGGGTCCTGAACACTGAAGCTTTCTTT.

The gene calls are TRBV9 and TRBJ2-1, with 8 positions matching TRBD2. The V gene's germline CDR1 is SGDLS and CDR2 YYNGEE. V was pared by 4 bases and J by 9 bases, with 12 bases of the junction left unmatched. This CDR3 has 15 residues. This CDR3 reads CASSPDNGRAGEQFF. CDR3 coding DNA: TGTGCCAGCAGCCCAGACAACGGGAGGGCCGGTGAGCAGTTCTTC.

CDR3 coding DNA: TGTGCCAGCAGCTCATTTACGACAGGGATTCTGAACACTGAAGCTTTCTTT. This sequence encodes CASSSFTTGILNTEAFF. The chain uses TRBV5-5 and TRBJ1-1, with 7 bases identical to TRBD1. The germline CDR1 and CDR2 sequences are SGHKS and YYEKEE (reference sequence). With V trimmed by 3 bases and J by 0 bases, 11 bases remained unmatched. CDR3 length: 17 amino acids.

This chain links TRBV15 with TRBJ2-1; 9 bases match TRBD2. There are 15 residues in the CDR3. With V trimmed by 5 bases and J by 0 bases, 2 bases remained unmatched. Germline V gene sequence: CDR1 LNHNV, CDR2 YYDKDF (reference sequence). The CDR3 bases are TGTGCCACCAGCCCGGGACTAGCCTCCTACAATGAGCAGTTCTTC. Translating gives CATSPGLASYNEQFF.

The chain combines TRBV14 with TRBJ1-2, with a possible D match to TRBD1 (5 bases). V was pared by 1 base and J by 2 bases, with 5 bases between. Germline CDR1 is SGHDN and CDR2 is FVKESK. The length of the CDR3 is 13 residues. CDR3 loop: CASSQAGNYGYTF. The CDR3 region has the DNA TGTGCCAGCAGCCAAGCAGGGAACTATGGCTACACCTTC.

CDR3 amino acids: CASSAGTGVIYEQYF. The CDR3 nucleotides are TGTGCCAGCAGTGCCGGGACAGGGGTTATCTACGAGCAGTACTTC. This chain connects TRBV9 to TRBJ2-7, with 10 bases that match TRBD1. Trimming cost V 5 bases and J 3 bases; bases outside gene matches: 8. The CDR3 runs 15 residues. Looked up from germline, CDR1 is SGDLS and CDR2 is YYNGEE.

V gene TRBV11-2 combines with J gene TRBJ1-4; the D gene is possibly TRBD1 (6 bases). Germline V lookup: CDR1 SGHAT, CDR2 FQNNGV. V was trimmed by 5 bases and J by 11 bases, leaving 12 bases between them. The CDR3 covers 12 residues. CDR3: CASSPDSLKLFF. CDR3 coding DNA: TGTGCCAGCAGCCCGGACAGTTTGAAACTGTTTTTT. The full variable domain, rest sourced from reference TRBV11-2 and TRBJ1-4, is EAGVAQSPRYKIIEKRQSVAFWCNPISGHATLYWYQQILGQGPKLLIQFQNNGVVDDSQLPKDRFSAERLKGVDSTLKIQPAKLEDSAVYLCASSPDSLKLFFGSGTQLSVL.

This chain uses TRBV13 with TRBJ1-1, with 8 bases matching TRBD1. The CDR3 runs to 14 residues. After removal of 5 bases from V and 5 bases from J, the junction contained 7 bases not matched to a gene. The V gene's germline CDR1 is PRHDT and CDR2 FYEKMQ (reference sequence). For the CDR3, the DNA is TGTGCCAGCAGCCTCAGGGGGCAAAGAACTGAAGCTTTCTTT. It is translated as CASSLRGQRTEAFF.

V usage is TRBV5-1 and J usage is TRBJ1-2, with TRBD1 matching over 8 bases. V gave up 2 bases and J gave up 8 bases; unmatched junction bases: 8. The germline CDR1 and CDR2 sequences are SGHRS and YFSETQ. The CDR3 runs 14 residues. The CDR3 DNA sequence: TGCGCCAGCAGCTTTGAACCAGGGGGCGGAGGCTACACCTTC. Its translation is CASSFEPGGGGYTF.

The genes are TRBV27 and TRBJ1-1, with TRBD1 matching 9 bases. The V segment lost 7 bases and the J segment 8 bases; nucleotides outside the gene matches: 2. This CDR3 region has 11 residues. CDR1 and CDR2 (germline): MNHEY, SMNVEV (reference sequence). The DNA for the CDR3 is TGTGCCAGCATCACAGGGGGCGAAGCTTTCTTT. Its translation: CASITGGEAFF.

V and J are TRBV27 and TRBJ1-6; D is possibly TRBD1 (5 bases). This CDR3 spans 12 amino acids. Per the germline V gene, CDR1 is MNHEY and CDR2 is SMNVEV (reference sequence). Trimming removed 3 bases from V and 15 bases from J, with 12 bases in between. This chain's CDR3 is CASSLTTGDLHF. The CDR3 region has the DNA TGTGCCAGCAGTTTGACGACGGGGGACCTCCACTTT.